This record concerns one TCR beta chain sequence. Its target antigen remains unknown. Per-base quality was not reported, and no clone a single base away is much larger than it. The sample originates from a study of early T cells in non-severe SARS-CoV-2 infection (dated by TCRdb to about 2021). Regarding the research as a whole: TCR sequencing used bulk RNA from unsorted whole blood, so alpha and beta chains could not be paired. What the work shows at the level of the full study, not this receptor alone: VDJdb matching was skewed toward anti-spike CD8 responses and likely underestimated virus-specific expansions, missing private and CD4 specificities.

The library was generated by 5' RACE. Instrument used: NextSeq 500. To correct for sequencing error and PCR bias, the TCR library protocol tagged individual cDNA molecules with unique molecular identifiers. Both TCR alpha and beta chains were sequenced, and tight co-correlation was observed between alpha and beta sequence abundances in each sample. Concerning the study's data processing: V gene, J gene and CDR3 annotation of TCR sequences was performed with Decombinator V4. TCRs were defined as expanded if a significant change between any two time points was detected under a Poisson model with p below 0.0001. TCR abundances were normalised to the total number of TCRs sequenced per sample and were expressed as counts per million. TRAV1-2 paired with TRAJ12, TRAJ20 or TRAJ33 defined MAIT TCRs, while TRAV10 paired with TRAJ18 defined iNKT TCRs. VDJdb, accessed on 1 November 2021, was searched for TCRs annotated for CMV, EBV and SARS-CoV-2, and TCRs annotated for more than one antigen were excluded. TCRdb reprocessed the public reads (quality trimming at Q25 with fastp, clone calling with MiXCR) and kept in-frame beta chains. CDR3 protein duplicates are merged, each entry listing the most common genes and DNA. None of the V and J calls come from the authors' own analysis; TCRdb made them. The table for this sample lists more than 90,000 distinct CDR3 sequences; 11% of them were counted only once. The leading ten clones occupy approximately 5% of the sample.

This was a case-control study nested in a cohort of healthcare workers in London, UK, who had nasopharyngeal swab PCR tests and blood samples taken every week. Between 23 and 31 March 2020, the week of the UK lockdown, healthcare workers were enrolled and then followed up weekly for as long as 16 weeks. From the cysteine up to the phenylalanine, the CDR3 has a length of 15 residues. Only the CDR3 portion is preserved as DNA: 45 bases, with reading frame beginning at the first base. CDR1 and CDR2 are drawn from the germline V gene: SGHDN, FVKESK. Trimming accounts for 6 bases at V and 3 bases at J, while the number of junction bases matched to no gene is 9.

The chain joins TRBV14 to TRBJ1-1, with TRBD1 identical over 8 junction bases. This receptor was identified in an adult who was a healthcare worker with PCR-confirmed SARS-CoV-2 infection or an uninfected control (not recorded which). Sequenced sample: whole blood. Here is the DNA: TGTGCCAGCAGTCTTCTAACAGGGGGATACACTGAAGCTTTCTTT. Translated, this is CASSLLTGGYTEAFF.